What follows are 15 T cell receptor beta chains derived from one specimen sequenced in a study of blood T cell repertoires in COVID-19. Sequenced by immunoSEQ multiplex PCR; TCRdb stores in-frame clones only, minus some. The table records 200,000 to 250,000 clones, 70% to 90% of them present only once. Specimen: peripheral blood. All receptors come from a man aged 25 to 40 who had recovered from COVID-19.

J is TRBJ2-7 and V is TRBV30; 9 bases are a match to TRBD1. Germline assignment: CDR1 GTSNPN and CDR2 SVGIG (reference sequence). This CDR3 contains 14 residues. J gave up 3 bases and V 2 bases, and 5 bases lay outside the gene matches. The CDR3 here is CAWSTGTGRYEQYF. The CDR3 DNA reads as TGTGCCTGGAGTACCGGGACAGGGCGCTACGAGCAGTACTTC.

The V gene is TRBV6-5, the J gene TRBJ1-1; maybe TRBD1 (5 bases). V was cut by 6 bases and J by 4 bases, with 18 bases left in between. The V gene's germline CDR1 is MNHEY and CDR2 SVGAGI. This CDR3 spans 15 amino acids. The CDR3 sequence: CASRPTRDRGTEAFF. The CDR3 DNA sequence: TGTGCCAGCAGGCCTACCAGGGATCGAGGCACTGAAGCTTTCTTT.

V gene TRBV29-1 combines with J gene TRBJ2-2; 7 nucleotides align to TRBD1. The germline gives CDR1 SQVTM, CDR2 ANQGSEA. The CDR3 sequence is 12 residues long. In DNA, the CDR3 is TGCAGTGGGACAGCCAACACCGGGGAGCTGTTTTTT. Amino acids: CSGTANTGELFF.

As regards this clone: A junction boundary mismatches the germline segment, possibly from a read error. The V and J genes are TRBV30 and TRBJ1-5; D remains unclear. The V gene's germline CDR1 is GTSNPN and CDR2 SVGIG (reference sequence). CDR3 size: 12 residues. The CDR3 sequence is CAWSISREPQHF. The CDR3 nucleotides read TGTGCTTGGAGCATCTCGAGAGAGCCCCAGCATTTT.

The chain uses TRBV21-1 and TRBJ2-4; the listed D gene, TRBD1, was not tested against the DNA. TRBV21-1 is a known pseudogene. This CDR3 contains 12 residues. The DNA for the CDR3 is TGTGCCAGCAGCAAGGGCAGAAACATTCAGTACTTC. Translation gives CASSKGRNIQYF.

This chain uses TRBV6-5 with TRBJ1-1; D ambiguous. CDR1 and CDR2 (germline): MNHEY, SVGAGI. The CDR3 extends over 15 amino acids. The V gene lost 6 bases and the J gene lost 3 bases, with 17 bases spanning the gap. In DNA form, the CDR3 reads TGTGCCAGCAGACCCGCGGACTTGAAGGACACTGAAGCTTTCTTT. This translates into CASRPADLKDTEAFF.

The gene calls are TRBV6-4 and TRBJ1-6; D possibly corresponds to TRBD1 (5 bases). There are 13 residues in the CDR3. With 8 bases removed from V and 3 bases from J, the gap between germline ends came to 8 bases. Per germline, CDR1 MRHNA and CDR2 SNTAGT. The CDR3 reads CASGGGYNSPLHF. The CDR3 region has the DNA TGTGCCAGCGGGGGAGGCTATAATTCACCCCTCCACTTT.

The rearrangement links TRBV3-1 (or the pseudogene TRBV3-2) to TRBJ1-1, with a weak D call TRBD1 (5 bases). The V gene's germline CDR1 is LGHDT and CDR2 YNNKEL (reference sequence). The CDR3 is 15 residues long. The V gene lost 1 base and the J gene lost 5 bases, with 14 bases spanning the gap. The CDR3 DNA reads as TGTGCCAGCAGCCAAGTCGGGGGGGTAGGGACTGAAGCTTTCTTT. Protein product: CASSQVGGVGTEAFF.

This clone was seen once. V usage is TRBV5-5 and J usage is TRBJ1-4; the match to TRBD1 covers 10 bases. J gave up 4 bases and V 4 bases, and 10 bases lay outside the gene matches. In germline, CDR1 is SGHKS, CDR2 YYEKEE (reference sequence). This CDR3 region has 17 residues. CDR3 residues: CASSDPRQGAFNEKLFF. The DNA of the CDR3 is TGTGCCAGCAGCGATCCAAGACAGGGGGCGTTTAATGAAAAACTGTTTTTT. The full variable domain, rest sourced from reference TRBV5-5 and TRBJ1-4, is DAGVTQSPTHLIKTRGQQVTLRCSPISGHKSVSWYQQVLGQGPQFIFQYYEKEERGRGNFPDRFSARQFPNYSSELNVNALLLGDSALYLCASSDPRQGAFNEKLFFGSGTQLSVL.

The CDR3 DNA reads TGTGCCAGTAGCGCTGACAGGTGGATGCCAAAAGAGCAGTTCTTC. This encodes CASSADRWMPKEQFF. The rearrangement joins TRBV19 to TRBJ2-1; D may be TRBD1 (6 bases). Trimming removed 6 bases from V and 10 bases from J, with 22 bases in between. The CDR3 length is 15 residues. Germline V lookup: CDR1 LNHDA, CDR2 SQIVND (reference sequence). The whole variable domain, filled in from reference TRBV19 and TRBJ2-1, reads DGGITQSPKYLFRKEGQNVTLSCEQNLNHDAMYWYRQDPGQGLRLIYYSQIVNDFQKGDIAEGYSVSREKKESFPLTVTSAQKNPTAFYLCASSADRWMPKEQFFGPGTRLTVL.

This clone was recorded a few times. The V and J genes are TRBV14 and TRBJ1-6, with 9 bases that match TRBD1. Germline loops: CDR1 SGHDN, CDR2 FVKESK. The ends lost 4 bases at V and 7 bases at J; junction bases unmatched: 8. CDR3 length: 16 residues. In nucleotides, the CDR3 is TGTGCCAGCAGCCTGCTCGGGACAGGGCTAAATTCACCCCTCCACTTT. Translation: CASSLLGTGLNSPLHF.

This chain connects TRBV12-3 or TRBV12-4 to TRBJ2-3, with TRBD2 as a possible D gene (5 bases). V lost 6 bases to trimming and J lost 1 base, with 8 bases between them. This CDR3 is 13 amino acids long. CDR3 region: CASRSGRTDTQYF. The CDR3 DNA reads TGTGCCAGCAGGAGCGGACGCACAGATACGCAGTATTTT.

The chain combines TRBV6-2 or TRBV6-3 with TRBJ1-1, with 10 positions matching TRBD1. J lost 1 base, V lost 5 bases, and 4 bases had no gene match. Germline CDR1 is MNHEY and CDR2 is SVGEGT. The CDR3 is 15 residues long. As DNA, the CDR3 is TGTGCCAGCAGTGACAGGGGGCAACGGAACACTGAAGCTTTCTTT. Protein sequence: CASSDRGQRNTEAFF.

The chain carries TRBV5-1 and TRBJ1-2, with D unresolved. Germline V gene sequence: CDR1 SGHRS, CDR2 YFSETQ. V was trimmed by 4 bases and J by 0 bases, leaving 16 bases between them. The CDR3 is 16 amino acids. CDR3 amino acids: CASSVPQTGTNYGYTF. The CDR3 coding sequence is TGCGCCAGCAGCGTTCCCCAAACCGGGACTAACTATGGCTACACCTTC.

CDR3 bases: TGTGCCAGCAGCGAGGGGACTAGCGGGGTTTCCTTTAGGGTTACGCAGTATTTT. It encodes CASSEGTSGVSFRVTQYF. This chain links TRBV9 with TRBJ2-3; 13 nucleotides match TRBD2. Germline V lookup: CDR1 SGDLS, CDR2 YYNGEE. The trim removed 3 bases at V and 8 bases at J, leaving 15 bases unmatched. The CDR3 sequence is 18 residues long. Complete variable domain (other parts from reference TRBV9 and TRBJ2-3): DSGVTQTPKHLITATGQRVTLRCSPRSGDLSVYWYQQSLDQGLQFLIQYYNGEERAKGNILERFSAQQFPDLHSELNLSSLELGDSALYFCASSEGTSGVSFRVTQYFGPGTRLTVL.